The rows below give T cell receptor beta chains drawn from one sample of a study of cytomegalovirus exposure and HLA in healthy donors. Repertoires were generated with immunoSEQ multiplex PCR, while TCRdb's copy carries only in-frame clones and drops some. The sample lists approximately 150,000 clones; approximately 85% were seen once. The sequenced sample consisted of PBMCs. The receptors were gathered from a man aged 50 to 60 in good health and CMV-seropositive. Both conserved end residues are part of each CDR3.

CDR3 length	V gene	J gene	CDR3 protein
13	TRBV7-2	TRBJ2-5	CASSLVSQETQYF
12	TRBV6-5	TRBJ1-1	CATRRLNTEAFF
18	TRBV6-1	TRBJ1-3	CASSVAAMGQASGNTIYF
15	TRBV7-2	TRBJ1-5	CASSLRTGRNQPQHF
15	TRBV6-1	TRBJ2-3	CASTWTESASDTQYF
14	TRBV4-1	TRBJ2-7	CASSGGLAGDEQYF
13	TRBV29-1	TRBJ2-7	CSVEDDRGYEQYF
15	TRBV5-3	TRBJ1-3	CARSFRTGHRNTIYF
11	TRBV20-1	TRBJ1-4	CSARTGEKLFF
14	TRBV5-1	TRBJ2-7	CASSLTSENYEQYF
14	TRBV7-8	.	CASSLSGQVYEQYF
13	TRBV6-5	.	CASSYGPSYEQYF
15	TRBV5-1	TRBJ2-3	CASSRTSGSPDTQYF
19	TRBV7-8	TRBJ2-1	CASSFIGSGTSGQNNEQFF
13	TRBV28	.	CASSAASSYEQYF
13	TRBV7-7	TRBJ2-5	CASSMDRQETQYF
15	TRBV7-9	TRBJ2-1	CSSSPLGEGHNEQFF
15	TRBV5-5	TRBJ1-1	CASSPLRQGATEAFF
15	TRBV25-1	TRBJ2-5	CASSGDRGAQETQYF
13	TRBV7-9	TRBJ2-1	CASSLGGGNEQFF
15	TRBV5-4	TRBJ1-1	CASSLGGTGVTEAFF
15	TRBV5-6	TRBJ1-4	CASSSKGVANEKLFF
14	TRBV19	TRBJ1-2	CASKDRPGNYGYTF
16	TRBV5-1	TRBJ1-5	CASSLNPGLNNQPQHF
20	TRBV19	TRBJ2-2	CASSPGLAGGLRANTGELFF
15	TRBV29-1	TRBJ2-1	CSVEGLANSYNEQFF
14	TRBV4-1	TRBJ1-4	CASSQLTGKKKLFF
15	TRBV5-8	TRBJ1-1	CASRRQLQAWAEAFF
17	TRBV30	TRBJ2-5	CAWSWGRTSGRSETQYF
15	TRBV19	TRBJ1-2	CASQPGQGAVDGYTF
14	TRBV5-5	TRBJ1-1	CASTVTGSHTEAFF
17	TRBV5-1	TRBJ2-1	CASSLALVGTSINEQFF